The 22 T cell receptor beta chains listed next were all sequenced from one sample in a study of identifying expanded T cells in peripheral blood. The protocol was immunoSEQ multiplex PCR, while the TCRdb copy is restricted to in-frame clones and leaves out a portion. The table records about 100,000 clones, around nine tenths of them present only once. Sequencing was performed on blood. These receptor sequences come from a person aged 18 to 69 in good health.

There are a few counts of this clone. The chain couples TRBV7-8 to TRBJ1-2; D remains unclear. Germline lookup yields CDR1 SGHVS and CDR2 FQNEAQ. The CDR3 extends over 11 amino acids. Trimming took 3 bases from V and 6 from J, leaving 5 bases between them. The chain's CDR3 is CASSLKDGYTF. In nucleotides, the CDR3 is TGTGCCAGCAGCTTGAAGGATGGCTACACCTTC.

The V gene is TRBV5-1, the J gene TRBJ2-7, with 12 positions matching TRBD2. V shed 4 bases and J 3 bases; nucleotides not matched to a gene: 5. Germline-derived CDR1 and CDR2 are SGHRS and YFSETQ. The CDR3 sequence is 15 residues long. DNA for the CDR3: TGCGCCAGCAGCCGGACTAGCGGGACTATCTACGAGCAGTACTTC. Its protein product is CASSRTSGTIYEQYF.

The V and J genes are TRBV27 and TRBJ1-3; possible D gene TRBD1, 5 bases. CDR3 length equals 13 residues. V was pared by 3 bases and J by 4 bases, with 7 bases between. Germline V CDR1 and CDR2: MNHEY, SMNVEV (reference sequence). The CDR3 region is CASSFRGGNTIYF. In DNA, the CDR3 is TGTGCCAGCAGTTTTCGGGGGGGAAACACCATATATTTT.

The chain is built from TRBV11-2 and TRBJ2-5; perhaps TRBD2 as D (6 bases). The CDR3 consists of 15 residues. The germline gives CDR1 SGHAT, CDR2 FQNNGV. With 1 base removed from V and 5 bases from J, the gap between germline ends came to 14 bases. CDR3 nucleotides: TGTGCCAGCAGCTTAGCCGGCGGCGGGGAGGAGACCCAGTACTTC. Its protein product is CASSLAGGGEETQYF.

The chain links TRBV7-2 to TRBJ1-2; tentative D call: TRBD1 (5 bases). V was shortened by 5 bases and J by 2 bases, with 15 bases between the two germline ends. Germline V gene lookup returns CDR1 SGHTA and CDR2 FQGNSA. This CDR3 is built from 15 residues. CDR3 in amino acids: CASSGRSGANYGYTF. CDR3 DNA: TGTGCCAGCAGCGGAAGGTCCGGGGCAAACTATGGCTACACCTTC.

The genes are TRBV19 and TRBJ2-1, with 13 bases aligning to TRBD2. J lost 4 bases, V lost 5 bases, and 5 bases had no gene match. The CDR3 totals 16 residues. Germline lookup yields CDR1 LNHDA and CDR2 SQIVND (reference sequence). CDR3 region: CASSELAGGPYNEQFF. In DNA form, the CDR3 reads TGTGCCAGTAGTGAACTAGCGGGAGGGCCTTACAATGAGCAGTTCTTC.

V gene TRBV5-1 combines with J gene TRBJ2-1; D possibly uses TRBD1 or TRBD2 (5 bases each). Trimming cost V 9 bases and J 0 bases, with 10 bases left between them. Germline V lookup: CDR1 SGHRS, CDR2 YFSETQ. The CDR3 sequence is 13 residues long. CDR3 protein: CATGRDSYNEQFF. The CDR3 DNA reads TGCGCCACAGGGAGAGACTCCTACAATGAGCAGTTCTTC.

J is TRBJ1-2 and V is TRBV6-1; 7 bases map to TRBD1. CDR3 length: 14 amino acids. After removal of 0 bases from V and 4 bases from J, the junction contained 2 bases not matched to a gene. Germline-derived CDR1 and CDR2 are MNHNS and SASEGT. The CDR3 bases are TGTGCCAGCAGTGAAGCGGGACAGATCTATGGCTACACCTTC. Its translation is CASSEAGQIYGYTF.

V is TRBV9 and J is TRBJ2-6; D call uncertain. Germline V gives CDR1 SGDLS, CDR2 YYNGEE. The V end was cut by 0 bases, the J end by 2 bases, with 9 bases between. The CDR3 runs 16 residues. The CDR3 bases are TGTGCCAGCAGCGTAGAGGCCACGGCTGGGGCCAACGTCCTGACTTTC. This translates into CASSVEATAGANVLTF. The variable domain in full, completed from reference TRBV9 and TRBJ2-6, reads DSGVTQTPKHLITATGQRVTLRCSPRSGDLSVYWYQQSLDQGLQFLIQYYNGEERAKGNILERFSAQQFPDLHSELNLSSLELGDSALYFCASSVEATAGANVLTFGAGSRLTVL.

The rearrangement joins TRBV5-1 to TRBJ1-5; TRBD1 aligns across 9 bases. With 3 bases clipped from V and 3 bases from J, the junction kept 7 bases outside the gene matches. This CDR3 spans 16 amino acids. CDR1 is SGHRS, CDR2 YFSETQ, per germline. This chain's CDR3 is CASSYGGTGNNQPQHF. As DNA, the CDR3 is TGCGCCAGCAGCTACGGTGGGACAGGGAACAATCAGCCCCAGCATTTT.

The chain carries TRBV5-4 and TRBJ1-4; D ambiguous. The V and J ends lost 4 bases and 4 bases respectively, with 14 bases between them. This CDR3 is built from 15 residues. CDR1 and CDR2 from the germline V gene are SGHNT and YYREEE (reference sequence). DNA of the CDR3: TGTGCCAGCAGCCTCGGATCGGTATTTAATGAAAAACTGTTTTTT. Protein: CASSLGSVFNEKLFF.

The chain links TRBV5-4 to TRBJ1-3; D gene unclear. This CDR3 is built from 13 residues. Germline V CDR1 and CDR2: SGHNT, YYREEE (reference sequence). V lost 0 bases and J lost 4, with 5 bases in between. This CDR3 reads CASSLVTGNTIYF. As DNA, the CDR3 is TGTGCCAGCAGCTTGGTGACGGGAAACACCATATATTTT. The full variable domain, in which reference TRBV5-4 and TRBJ1-3 provide the parts outside the CDR3, is ETGVTQSPTHLIKTRGQQVTLRCSSQSGHNTVSWYQQALGQGPQFIFQYYREEENGRGNFPPRFSGLQFPNYSSELNVNALELDDSALYLCASSLVTGNTIYFGEGSWLTVV.

The chain joins TRBV19 to TRBJ1-1; 8 nucleotides agree with TRBD1. Germline loops: CDR1 LNHDA, CDR2 SQIVND (reference sequence). Trimming cost V 6 bases and J 2 bases; bases outside gene matches: 5. This CDR3 contains 14 residues. The CDR3 sequence is CASSRTGKNTEAFF. The CDR3 nucleotides read TGTGCCAGTAGCAGGACAGGGAAAAACACTGAAGCTTTCTTT.

This sequence joins TRBV27 and TRBJ1-1, with unresolved D. Germline-derived CDR1 and CDR2 are MNHEY and SMNVEV (reference sequence). This CDR3 is built from 13 residues. The V end lost 2 bases, the J end lost 4 bases, and 8 bases lay between the germline ends. The DNA of the CDR3 is TGTGCCAGCAGTTTAATGTGGGGCACTGAAGCTTTCTTT. Protein product: CASSLMWGTEAFF.

This clone came up a few times. The rearrangement joins TRBV11-2 to TRBJ2-7; D uncertain. The V gene's germline CDR1 is SGHAT and CDR2 FQNNGV. The CDR3 totals 11 residues. V was cut by 5 bases and J by 2 bases, with 4 bases left in between. The DNA of the CDR3 is TGTGCCAGCAGCAATACCTACGAGCAGTACTTC. It is translated as CASSNTYEQYF.

V gene TRBV4-3 combines with J gene TRBJ1-5; D is undetermined. This CDR3 is built from 13 residues. Germline CDR1 and CDR2: LGHNA and YSLEER. Trimming pared 4 bases from V and 7 bases from J, leaving 11 bases between. DNA of the CDR3: TGCGCCAGCAGCCCCATGCGGAGACAGCCCCAGCATTTT. Translating it yields CASSPMRRQPQHF.

The chain recombines TRBV7-2 with TRBJ1-4; a weak D match, TRBD1 (5 bases). V was cut by 4 bases and J by 5 bases, with 14 bases left in between. The CDR3 covers 15 residues. Per germline, CDR1 SGHTA and CDR2 FQGNSA. Here the CDR3 reads CASSSQGRPNEKLFF. CDR3 bases: TGTGCCAGCAGCTCCCAGGGACGGCCGAATGAAAAACTGTTTTTT.

The chain carries TRBV7-9 and TRBJ1-4, with 8 bases lining up with TRBD1. The junction had 9 bases not matched to a gene; V was cut back by 5 bases and J by 7 bases. Germline lookup yields CDR1 SEHNR and CDR2 FQNEAQ (reference sequence). This CDR3 region has 15 residues. The chain's CDR3 is CASSLRGTGLEKLFF. CDR3 coding DNA: TGTGCCAGCAGCCTCCGAGGGACAGGACTTGAAAAACTGTTTTTT.

The V gene is TRBV30, the J gene TRBJ1-3; perhaps TRBD1 as D (6 bases). In germline, CDR1 is GTSNPN, CDR2 SVGIG (reference sequence). This CDR3 spans 14 amino acids. Trimming stripped 5 bases from V and 3 bases from J, with 14 bases between. The CDR3 bases are TGTGCCTGGCGTCCCACAGGGTATGGAAACACCATATATTTT. This encodes CAWRPTGYGNTIYF.

In DNA, the CDR3 is TGTGCCAGCAGCTTAGGAGGTGGGGACTTTCTCTACGAGCAGTACTTC. Its protein is CASSLGGGDFLYEQYF. The rearrangement links TRBV11-3 to TRBJ2-7, with a tentative D call TRBD2 (6 bases). Trimming shortened V by 1 base and J by 3 bases, and 16 bases separated the two germline ends. Germline V gene lookup returns CDR1 SGHNT and CDR2 YENEEA. This CDR3 has 16 residues.

V usage is TRBV10-2 and J usage is TRBJ2-2; TRBD2 agrees at 8 bases. Germline V CDR1 and CDR2: WSHSY, SAAADI. Losses at the gene ends were 8 bases for V and 7 bases for J; bases not matched to a gene: 6. This CDR3 has 13 residues. The CDR3: CASRSGSGGELFF. The CDR3 region has the DNA TGCGCCAGCCGAAGCGGGAGCGGCGGGGAGCTGTTTTTT.

The CDR3: CASSLRAGSYNEQFF. The CDR3 coding sequence is TGTGCCAGCAGCCTCCGGGCCGGGTCCTACAATGAGCAGTTCTTC. The chain carries TRBV11-3 and TRBJ2-1; D not certain. The CDR3 consists of 15 residues. The ends were cut back, 5 bases at V and 1 base at J, with 12 bases in the middle. CDR1 is SGHNT and CDR2 is YENEEA in the germline V gene.